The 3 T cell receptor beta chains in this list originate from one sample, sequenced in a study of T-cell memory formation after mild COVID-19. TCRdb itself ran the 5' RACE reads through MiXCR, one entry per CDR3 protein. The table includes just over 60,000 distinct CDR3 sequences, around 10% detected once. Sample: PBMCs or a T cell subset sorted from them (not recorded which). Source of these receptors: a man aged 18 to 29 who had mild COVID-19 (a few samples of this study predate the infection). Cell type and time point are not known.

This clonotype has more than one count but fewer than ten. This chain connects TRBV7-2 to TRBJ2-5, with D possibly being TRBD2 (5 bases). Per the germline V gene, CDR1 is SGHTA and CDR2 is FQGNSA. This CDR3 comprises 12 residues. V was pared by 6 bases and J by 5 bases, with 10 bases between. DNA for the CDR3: TGTGCCAGCAGGAGAGGGCGGGAGACCCAGTACTTC. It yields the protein CASRRGRETQYF.

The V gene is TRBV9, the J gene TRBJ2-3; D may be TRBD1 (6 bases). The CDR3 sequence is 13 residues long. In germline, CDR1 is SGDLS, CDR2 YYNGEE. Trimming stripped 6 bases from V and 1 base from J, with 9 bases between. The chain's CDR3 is CASTRTGTDTQYF. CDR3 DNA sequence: TGTGCCAGCACCCGGACAGGCACAGATACGCAGTATTTT.

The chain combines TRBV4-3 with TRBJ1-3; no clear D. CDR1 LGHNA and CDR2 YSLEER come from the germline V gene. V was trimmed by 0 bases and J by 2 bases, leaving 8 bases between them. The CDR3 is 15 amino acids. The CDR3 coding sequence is TGCGCCAGCAGCCAAGATCGGGAGCCTGGAAACACCATATATTTT. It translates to CASSQDREPGNTIYF.